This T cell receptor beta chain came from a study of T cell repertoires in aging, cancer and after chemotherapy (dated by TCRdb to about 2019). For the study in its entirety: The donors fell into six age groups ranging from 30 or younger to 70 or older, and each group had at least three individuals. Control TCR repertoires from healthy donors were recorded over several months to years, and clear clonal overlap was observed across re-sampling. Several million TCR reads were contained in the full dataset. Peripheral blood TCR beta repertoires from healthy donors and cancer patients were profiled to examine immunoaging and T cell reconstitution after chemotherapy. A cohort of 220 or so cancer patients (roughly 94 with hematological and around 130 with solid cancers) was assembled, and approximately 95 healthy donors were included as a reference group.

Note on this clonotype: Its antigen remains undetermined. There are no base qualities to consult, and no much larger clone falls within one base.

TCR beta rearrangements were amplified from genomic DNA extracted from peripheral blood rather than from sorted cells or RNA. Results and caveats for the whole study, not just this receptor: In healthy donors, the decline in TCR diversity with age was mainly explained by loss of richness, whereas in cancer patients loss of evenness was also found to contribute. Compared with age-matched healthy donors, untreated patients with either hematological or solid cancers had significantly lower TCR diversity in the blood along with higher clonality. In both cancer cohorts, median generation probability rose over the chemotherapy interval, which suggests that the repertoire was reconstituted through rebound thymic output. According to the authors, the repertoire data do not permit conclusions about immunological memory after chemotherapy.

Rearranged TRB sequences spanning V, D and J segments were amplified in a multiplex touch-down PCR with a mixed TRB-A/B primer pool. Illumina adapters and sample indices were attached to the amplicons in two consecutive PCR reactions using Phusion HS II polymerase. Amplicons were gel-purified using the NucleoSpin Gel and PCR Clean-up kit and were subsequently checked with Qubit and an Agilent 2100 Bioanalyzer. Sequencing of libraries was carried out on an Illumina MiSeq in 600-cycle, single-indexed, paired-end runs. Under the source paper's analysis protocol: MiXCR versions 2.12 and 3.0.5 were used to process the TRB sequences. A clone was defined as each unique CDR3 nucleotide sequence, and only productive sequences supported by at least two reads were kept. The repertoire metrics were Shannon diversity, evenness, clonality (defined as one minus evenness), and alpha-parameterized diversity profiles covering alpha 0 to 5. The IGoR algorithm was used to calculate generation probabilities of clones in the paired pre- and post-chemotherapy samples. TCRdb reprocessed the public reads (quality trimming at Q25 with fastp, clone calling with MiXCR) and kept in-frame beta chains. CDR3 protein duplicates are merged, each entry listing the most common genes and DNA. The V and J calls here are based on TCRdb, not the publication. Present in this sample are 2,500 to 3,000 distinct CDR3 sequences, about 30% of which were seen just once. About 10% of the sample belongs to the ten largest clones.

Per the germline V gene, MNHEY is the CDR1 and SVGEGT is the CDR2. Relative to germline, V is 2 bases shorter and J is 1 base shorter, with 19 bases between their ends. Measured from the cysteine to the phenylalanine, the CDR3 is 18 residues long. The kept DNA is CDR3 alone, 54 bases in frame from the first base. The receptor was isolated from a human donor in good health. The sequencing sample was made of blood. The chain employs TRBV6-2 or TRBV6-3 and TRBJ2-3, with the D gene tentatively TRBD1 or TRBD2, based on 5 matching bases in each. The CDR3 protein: CASSYDPGPSGGTDTQYF. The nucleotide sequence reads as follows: TGTGCCAGCAGTTACGATCCGGGACCCTCTGGGGGCACAGATACGCAGTATTTT.